This T cell receptor (beta chain) was identified during a study of blood T cells in healthy people across ages. Comments on this clonotype: What it binds is unknown.

Study-level points and caveats: Long-lived donors carried more naive CD4+ cells and greater diversity than aged donors.

A J-beta primer mix and a sample-barcoded 5' primer were used in a second PCR of about 7 to 12 cycles. Template switching added a 12-random-nucleotide identifier to every cDNA molecule. TCRdb processed the 5' RACE reads anew with MiXCR; each CDR3 protein has one entry. The sample includes more than 700,000 distinct CDR3 sequences, around half of them seen just once. The CDR3 extends over 14 amino acids. The V gene's germline CDR1 is DFQATT and CDR2 SNEGSKA (reference sequence). The ends lost 4 bases at V and 3 bases at J; junction bases unmatched: 4. The genes are TRBV20-1 and TRBJ2-3; TRBD2 matches 10 bases. Sequenced: blood. The receptor comes from an elderly man in good health. CDR3 region: CSANASGSTDTQYF. CDR3 sequence (DNA): TGCAGTGCTAACGCTAGCGGGAGTACAGATACGCAGTATTTT.